Listed here is a single TCR beta chain. The cohort comprised adults aged 18 to 89 years residing in 20 to 30 US areas. The data belong to a study of blood T cell repertoires in COVID-19. Study details: Specimens from acute and convalescent COVID-19 originated in the United States, Italy and Spain.

Sequenced by immunoSEQ multiplex PCR; TCRdb stores in-frame clones only, minus some. The sample consists of 300,000 or so clones, just over 85% of them appearing once. The length of the CDR3 is 17 residues. The V segment lost 4 bases and the J segment 3 bases; nucleotides outside the gene matches: 7. Germline loops: CDR1 KGHSH, CDR2 LQKENI. The chain couples TRBV18 to TRBJ2-3; 13 bases fit TRBD2. Sequencing was carried out using PBMCs or T cells enriched from blood (not recorded which). The source is a woman aged 40 to 49 with acute COVID-19. The CDR3, as DNA: TGTGCCAGCTCACAAACGACTAGCGGGAGGTTGACAGATACGCAGTATTTT. Amino acids: CASSQTTSGRLTDTQYF.